This passage covers 30 T cell receptor beta chains from one sample sequenced in a study of blood T cell repertoires in COVID-19. Some clones are missing from TCRdb's copy, which holds only in-frame ones; the method was immunoSEQ multiplex PCR. Here the sample spans about 250,000 clones, around 90% being singletons. Sequencing used peripheral blood. These receptors originate from a woman aged 55 to 70 with COVID-19, enrolled during active disease.

The V gene is TRBV27, the J gene TRBJ1-1; D possibly corresponds to TRBD1 (5 bases). Trimming cost V 5 bases and J 12 bases, with 22 bases left between them. Looked up from germline, CDR1 is MNHEY and CDR2 is SMNVEV (reference sequence). CDR3 length: 14 residues. The chain's CDR3 is CASSVLAGRRITFF. The CDR3 region has the DNA TGTGCCAGCAGTGTGTTAGCGGGGCGAAGGATAACTTTCTTT.

V usage is TRBV30 and J usage is TRBJ2-7, with a weak D call TRBD2 (6 bases). In germline, CDR1 is GTSNPN, CDR2 SVGIG (reference sequence). Trimming cost V 5 bases and J 3 bases, with 17 bases left between them. This CDR3 region has 14 residues. The CDR3 nucleotides are TGTGCCTGGGCCATGGGGGGACGGATCTACGAGCAGTACTTC. Amino acid sequence: CAWAMGGRIYEQYF.

The gene calls are TRBV9 and TRBJ2-6; no clear D. The CDR3 has 16 residues. Germline V gene lookup returns CDR1 SGDLS and CDR2 YYNGEE. The V end was cut by 3 bases, the J end by 2 bases, with 12 bases between. CDR3 protein: CASSEKHIPGANVLTF. The CDR3 DNA sequence: TGTGCCAGCAGCGAAAAACATATCCCTGGGGCCAACGTCCTGACTTTC.

The chain has TRBV5-4 and TRBJ1-3; D gene ambiguous. V was cut by 4 bases and J by 14 bases, with 19 bases left in between. The CDR3 covers 13 residues. Germline V gene data show CDR1 as SGHNT and CDR2 as YYREEE (reference sequence). This chain's CDR3 is CASSVDAGLALYF. CDR3 DNA: TGTGCCAGCAGCGTAGATGCAGGCCTCGCTCTATATTTT.

The chain links TRBV7-2 to TRBJ1-1, with D possibly TRBD1 on 6 matching bases. Trimming removed 5 bases from V and 1 base from J, with 11 bases in between. Germline values: CDR1 SGHTA, CDR2 FQGNSA. The CDR3 covers 14 residues. The CDR3 protein is CASSRGGPNTEAFF. The CDR3 nucleotides are TGTGCCAGCAGCCGGGGGGGCCCGAACACTGAAGCTTTCTTT.

The rearrangement uses TRBV3-1 (or the pseudogene TRBV3-2) and TRBJ2-3; D perhaps matches TRBD1 (6 bases). V shed 1 base and J shed 1 base, with 6 bases lying between them. Germline values: CDR1 LGHDT, CDR2 YNNKEL (reference sequence). The CDR3 spans 14 residues. The CDR3 nucleotides read TGTGCCAGCAGCCAAGGGACAGGCACAGATACGCAGTATTTT. Its translation: CASSQGTGTDTQYF.

This clone is a singleton in its sample. This chain joins TRBV6-2 or TRBV6-3 and TRBJ2-7; TRBD1 agrees at 8 bases. V gave up 4 bases and J gave up 2 bases; unmatched junction bases: 4. This CDR3 region has 14 residues. From germline, CDR1 is MNHEY and CDR2 SVGEGT. The DNA for the CDR3 is TGTGCCAGCAGTTTCGACAGGGGCCCCTACGAGCAGTACTTC. The encoded protein is CASSFDRGPYEQYF.

This clone came up a few times. This rearrangement joins TRBV6-6 to TRBJ1-1; no clear D gene. Germline-derived CDR1 and CDR2 are MNHNY and SVGAGI (reference sequence). The CDR3 is made up of 11 amino acids. V lost 6 bases and J lost 6, with 8 bases in between. As DNA, the CDR3 is TGTGCCAGCAGGGACTACGCTGAAGCTTTCTTT. As protein: CASRDYAEAFF.

V gene TRBV4-1 combines with J gene TRBJ1-3, with no clear D. CDR1 is MGHRA, CDR2 YSYEKL, per germline. Trimming removed 4 bases at V and 9 bases at J, with 10 bases between. The CDR3 sequence is 12 residues long. CDR3 coding DNA: TGCGCCAGCAGCCCCCTAGGTGGCACCATATATTTT. Encoded protein: CASSPLGGTIYF.

This CDR3 reads CASSVDRGSSPLHF. The CDR3, as DNA: TGTGCCAGCAGTGTGGACAGGGGAAGTTCACCCCTCCACTTT. The gene calls are TRBV2 and TRBJ1-6, with 9 nucleotides matching TRBD1. The CDR3 has 14 amino acids. Germline V gives CDR1 SNHLY, CDR2 FYNNEI. The trim removed 4 bases at V and 9 bases at J, leaving 4 bases unmatched.

A single count supports this clone. The J gene is TRBJ1-2, the V gene TRBV4-2; the match to TRBD1 covers 7 bases. J gave up 4 bases and V 5 bases, and 22 bases lay outside the gene matches. Germline V lookup: CDR1 LGHNA, CDR2 YNFKEQ. The CDR3 runs to 19 residues. The CDR3 sequence: CASSKEDLRDSGSAYGYTF. DNA for the CDR3: TGTGCCAGCAGCAAGGAGGATCTCCGGGACAGCGGGAGCGCCTATGGCTACACCTTC.

The J gene is TRBJ2-3, the V gene TRBV7-2, with 10 bases that match TRBD2. The CDR3 loop spans 16 amino acids. Germline V gene lookup returns CDR1 SGHTA and CDR2 FQGNSA. Unmatched junction bases numbered 3, after V lost 3 bases and J lost 0 bases. The CDR3 loop reads CASSFTSGVSTDTQYF. For the CDR3, the DNA is TGTGCCAGCAGCTTCACTAGCGGGGTTAGCACAGATACGCAGTATTTT.

The chain joins TRBV4-2 to TRBJ2-1; D is possibly TRBD2 (6 bases). V was clipped by 1 base and J by 10 bases, with 23 bases between them. Germline CDR1 reads LGHNA; CDR2 reads YNFKEQ. There are 17 residues in the CDR3. CDR3 DNA: TGTGCCAGCAGCCAAGGACTAGGTGGCGATGGCCTCAGGGAGCAGTTCTTC. Protein product: CASSQGLGGDGLREQFF.

This sequence joins TRBV30 and TRBJ2-2; TRBD2 might be the D (7 bases). The CDR3 extends over 16 amino acids. Germline assignment: CDR1 GTSNPN and CDR2 SVGIG (reference sequence). V lost 5 bases to trimming and J lost 4 bases, with 20 bases between them. CDR3 nucleotides: TGTGCCTGGGGCGATGGAGGGGGGGCTTTCACCGGGGAGCTGTTTTTT. It specifies CAWGDGGGAFTGELFF.

The chain combines TRBV16 with TRBJ1-1, with D possibly TRBD1 on 6 matching bases. In germline, CDR1 is KGHSY, CDR2 FQNENV. The CDR3 is 16 residues long. Trimming cost V 2 bases and J 1 base, with 14 bases left between them. Here the CDR3 reads CASSQPGGAKNTEAFF. In DNA form, the CDR3 reads TGTGCCAGCAGCCAACCGGGGGGGGCCAAGAACACTGAAGCTTTCTTT.

This sequence joins TRBV9 and TRBJ2-6; possible D gene TRBD2, 6 bases. The CDR3 contains 16 residues. Trimming left V 2 bases short and J 1 base short, with 10 bases between. Germline CDR1 reads SGDLS; CDR2 reads YYNGEE. CDR3 sequence (DNA): TGTGCCAGCAGCGTCACCGGACTATCTGGGGCCAACGTCCTGACTTTC. This codes for CASSVTGLSGANVLTF.

The J gene is TRBJ1-1, the V gene TRBV3-1 (or the pseudogene TRBV3-2); D not certain. The CDR3 runs to 13 residues. Germline V gene lookup returns CDR1 LGHDT and CDR2 YNNKEL (reference sequence). V was trimmed by 0 bases and J by 4 bases, leaving 6 bases between them. CDR3 DNA sequence: TGTGCCAGCAGCCAAGACAGGTCCACTGAAGCTTTCTTT. Translating it yields CASSQDRSTEAFF.

The chain joins TRBV2 to TRBJ1-2; no reliable D call. Germline CDR1 and CDR2: SNHLY and FYNNEI. V lost 6 bases, J lost 4 bases, and 9 bases lay in between. This CDR3 region has 12 residues. CDR3 protein: CASSREPYGYTF. The CDR3 DNA reads TGTGCCAGCAGCCGGGAACCCTATGGCTACACCTTC. The complete variable domain, with remaining parts taken from reference TRBV2 and TRBJ1-2, reads EPEVTQTPSHQVTQMGQEVILRCVPISNHLYFYWYRQILGQKVEFLVSFYNNEISEKSEIFDDQFSVERPDGSNFTLKIRSTKLEDSAMYFCASSREPYGYTFGSGTRLTVV.

V gene TRBV5-1 combines with J gene TRBJ1-2, with D perhaps TRBD1 (5 bases). Per germline, CDR1 SGHRS and CDR2 YFSETQ. Trimming removed 1 base at V and 4 bases at J, with 11 bases between. The CDR3 runs to 14 residues. The CDR3 nucleotides read TGCGCCAGCAGCTTGTATGGGACTGCCTATGGCTACACCTTC. It translates to CASSLYGTAYGYTF.

This clone was observed at least ten times. The rearrangement uses TRBV9 and TRBJ1-1; 10 bases map to TRBD1. The CDR3 extends over 18 amino acids. V dropped 0 bases and J dropped 0; count of bases not matched to a gene: 8. CDR1 is SGDLS, CDR2 YYNGEE, per germline. CDR3 sequence: CASSVGGGQGLMNTEAFF. Here the CDR3 DNA reads TGTGCCAGCAGCGTAGGCGGGGGACAGGGGCTAATGAACACTGAAGCTTTCTTT.

The chain combines TRBV18 with TRBJ1-2; 7 bases are shared with TRBD1. The ends lost 6 bases at V and 1 base at J; junction bases unmatched: 8. Germline CDR1 KGHSH, CDR2 LQKENI. The CDR3 is 15 residues long. The CDR3 protein is CASSLAGQNNYGYTF. The CDR3 coding sequence is TGTGCCAGCTCCCTCGCGGGACAGAATAACTATGGCTACACCTTC. Combining the CDR3 with reference TRBV18 and TRBJ1-2 gives the whole variable domain NAGVMQNPRHLVRRRGQEARLRCSPMKGHSHVYWYRQLPEEGLKFMVYLQKENIIDESGMPKERFSAEFPKEGPSILRIQQVVRGDSAAYFCASSLAGQNNYGYTFGSGTRLTVV.

V gene TRBV5-1 combines with J gene TRBJ1-2, with 8 bases aligning to TRBD1. CDR1 is SGHRS, CDR2 YFSETQ, per germline. V was clipped by 4 bases and J by 1 base; unmatched bases: 9. The CDR3 extends over 16 amino acids. This CDR3 is CASSPEAGGNNYGYTF. For the CDR3, the DNA is TGCGCCAGCAGCCCGGAGGCAGGGGGCAATAACTATGGCTACACCTTC.

The chain couples TRBV2 to TRBJ1-4; tentatively, D is TRBD1 (5 bases). Germline CDR1 and CDR2: SNHLY and FYNNEI. Trimming took 3 bases from V and 7 from J, leaving 15 bases between them. This CDR3 is built from 15 residues. DNA of the CDR3: TGTGCCAGCAGTGACCTAGGGGCGCGGGGTGAAAAACTGTTTTTT. This sequence encodes CASSDLGARGEKLFF.

Only one count was recorded for this clone. The V call is TRBV30, the J call TRBJ1-1; 7 nucleotides match TRBD1. The germline gives CDR1 GTSNPN, CDR2 SVGIG (reference sequence). V was pared by 0 bases and J by 3 bases, with 7 bases of the junction left unmatched. The length of the CDR3 is 15 residues. The CDR3 sequence is CAWSVQQGLDTEAFF. Written as DNA, the CDR3 is TGTGCCTGGAGTGTACAACAGGGGTTGGACACTGAAGCTTTCTTT. Full variable domain (remainder filled in from reference TRBV30 and TRBJ1-1): SQTIHQWPATLVQPVGSPLSLECTVEGTSNPNLYWYRQAAGRGLQLLFYSVGIGQISSEVPQNLSASRPQDRQFILSSKKLLLSDSGFYLCAWSVQQGLDTEAFFGQGTRLTVV.

The rearrangement links TRBV10-3 to TRBJ1-5; no clear D gene. Germline-derived CDR1 and CDR2 are ENHRY and SYGVKD. This CDR3 has 14 residues. V lost 4 bases to trimming and J lost 3 bases, with 10 bases between them. CDR3 in amino acids: CAISGSGINQPQHF. For the CDR3, the DNA is TGTGCCATCAGTGGATCAGGAATCAATCAGCCCCAGCATTTT.

The J gene is TRBJ2-1, the V gene TRBV9, with a possible D match to TRBD1 (6 bases). Germline V gives CDR1 SGDLS, CDR2 YYNGEE. V was shortened by 0 bases and J by 5 bases, with 9 bases between the two germline ends. The CDR3 totals 14 residues. CDR3 loop: CASSVGTVHNEQFF. The CDR3 DNA sequence: TGTGCCAGCAGCGTAGGGACAGTCCACAATGAGCAGTTCTTC.

V usage is TRBV6-6 and J usage is TRBJ1-1, with unresolved D. The CDR3 spans 13 residues. The V gene's germline CDR1 is MNHNY and CDR2 SVGAGI (reference sequence). Trimming took off 5 bases at V and 1 base at J, with 8 bases between the two ends. The DNA for the CDR3 is TGTGCCAGCAGTACAACAGAGAACACTGAAGCTTTCTTT. Its protein is CASSTTENTEAFF.

The rearrangement links TRBV9 to TRBJ2-1, with 9 bases matching TRBD2. Germline V gives CDR1 SGDLS, CDR2 YYNGEE. The CDR3 length is 15 residues. Unmatched junction bases numbered 3, after V lost 2 bases and J lost 3 bases. CDR3 in amino acids: CASSVSGGNYNEQFF. As DNA, the CDR3 is TGTGCCAGCAGCGTTAGCGGGGGTAACTACAATGAGCAGTTCTTC.

The chain uses TRBV20-1 and TRBJ2-5; D perhaps matches TRBD2 (5 bases). In germline, CDR1 is DFQATT, CDR2 SNEGSKA (reference sequence). Trimming left V 3 bases short and J 4 bases short, with 12 bases between. The CDR3 is made up of 13 amino acids. The CDR3 reads CSASDGLGETQYF. The CDR3 coding sequence is TGCAGTGCTAGTGACGGACTGGGAGAGACCCAGTACTTC.

The V and J genes are TRBV18 and TRBJ1-2, with 7 bases aligning to TRBD1. V gave up 5 bases and J gave up 4 bases; unmatched junction bases: 4. The length of the CDR3 is 13 residues. Germline lookup yields CDR1 KGHSH and CDR2 LQKENI. The CDR3: CASSNRGAYGYTF. CDR3 in DNA: TGTGCCAGCTCAAACAGGGGTGCCTATGGCTACACCTTC. The entire variable domain, with the rest obtained from reference TRBV18 and TRBJ1-2, is as follows: NAGVMQNPRHLVRRRGQEARLRCSPMKGHSHVYWYRQLPEEGLKFMVYLQKENIIDESGMPKERFSAEFPKEGPSILRIQQVVRGDSAAYFCASSNRGAYGYTFGSGTRLTVV.